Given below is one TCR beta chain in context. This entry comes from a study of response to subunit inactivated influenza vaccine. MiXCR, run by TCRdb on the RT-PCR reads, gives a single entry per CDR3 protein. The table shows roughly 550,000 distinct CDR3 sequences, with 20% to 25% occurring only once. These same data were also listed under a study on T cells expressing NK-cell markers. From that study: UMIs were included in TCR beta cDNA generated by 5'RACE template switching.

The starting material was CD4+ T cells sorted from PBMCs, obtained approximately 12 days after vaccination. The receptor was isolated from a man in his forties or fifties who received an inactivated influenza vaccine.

The CDR3, as DNA: TGCGCCAGCAGCTTGAGGGACAGCACGAACACCGGGGAGCTGTTTTTT. Translating it yields CASSLRDSTNTGELFF. The V gene is TRBV5-1, the J gene TRBJ2-2; 7 nucleotides match TRBD1. The ends lost 1 base at V and 0 bases at J; junction bases unmatched: 3. In germline, CDR1 is SGHRS, CDR2 YFSETQ. This CDR3 has 16 amino acids.